Sequencing of this T cell receptor (beta chain) was carried out in a study of blood T cell repertoires in COVID-19 (dated by TCRdb to the early 2020s). For the wider study: Samples from collaborators originated in the United States, Italy and Spain and spanned both the acute and convalescent phases of COVID-19. The prospective study material was composed of cDNA or gDNA derived from T cells, B-cell-depleted T cells, or PBMCs. Sample metadata almost always included a de-identified subject ID, COVID-19 status, age in years and sex. Samples came from the ongoing ImmuneRACE study (first 160 participants) plus 1,254 subjects from 6 global collaborators. Where available, HLA class I and class II types were obtained from metadata supplied by the sample provider rather than from assay-based typing. Deeply sampled blood TCRbeta repertoires from subjects exposed to, actively infected with, or recovered from COVID-19 were included in the dataset. The repertoires were released in a freely available public database intended as a resource for research on the immune response to SARS-CoV-2. Overall results and qualifications from the work: The amount of clinical and demographic metadata varied by source and participant and was provided uncurated.

Collaborating institutions collected whole blood in K2EDTA tubes following their own protocols. For TCRbeta analysis, collaborators shipped samples as frozen whole blood, isolated PBMCs, or DNA extracted from either of those sample types. Germline trimming: 9 bases from V, 14 bases from J; junction bases outside gene matches: 11. The CDR3 measures 12 amino acids from cysteine to phenylalanine. Left in the record is the CDR3 DNA by itself, 36 bases read in frame from the first base. CDR1 and CDR2 are drawn from the germline V gene: WSHSY, SAAADI. TCRbeta CDR3 regions were amplified from genomic DNA by means of the immunoSEQ Assay, a bias-controlled multiplex PCR. In the original analysis: Nucleated cell counts per sample were estimated from amplification of reference gene primers within the assay. Sequence reads were collapsed and filtered to measure the absolute abundance of every unique TCRbeta CDR3 rearrangement. For each sample, productive Simpson clonality was calculated as the square root of Simpson's diversity index over productive rearrangements. TCRdb mirrors the immuneACCESS table, restricted to in-frame sequences. Some clones are absent from its copies; in checked studies, under half trace to an unresolved V gene, and the reason for the others is unknown. For V, J and clone size, that table is used; D and trimming come from the DNA. The sample table records 70,000 to 90,000 clones; over 65% of these occur just once. Around 2.6% of the sample lies in the top ten.

On this clone itself: No cognate antigen has been identified for it. Qualities for individual bases were not recorded, and no much larger clone is one base off.

Sequencing was performed on peripheral blood. The chain uses TRBV10-2 and TRBJ2-3, with 10 junctional bases fitting TRBD2. The sequence came from a human donor with acute or convalescent COVID-19. The donor label of this sample is uncertain. The CDR3 corresponds to CASKPASGGGYF. The nucleotides are TGCGCCAGTAAGCCTGCTAGCGGGGGTGGGTATTTT.